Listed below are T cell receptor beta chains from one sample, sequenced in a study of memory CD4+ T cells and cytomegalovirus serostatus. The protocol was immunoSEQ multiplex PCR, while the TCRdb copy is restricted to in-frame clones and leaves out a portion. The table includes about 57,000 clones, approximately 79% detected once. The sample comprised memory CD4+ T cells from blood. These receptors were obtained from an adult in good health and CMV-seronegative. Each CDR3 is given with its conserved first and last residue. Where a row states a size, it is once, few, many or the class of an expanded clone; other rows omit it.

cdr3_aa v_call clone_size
CASRGSGPRGETQYF TRBV27 NA
CASSQDFRYRGYGYTF TRBV4-1 NA
CASKLGSLAGELFF TRBV6-5 once
CASTTRGGADYGYTF TRBV27 few
CASRTGNTIYF TRBV6-5 NA
CASSPTQGAGQPQHF TRBV2 NA
CASSSWELAKNIQYF TRBV28 NA
CASSFPRGSYTF TRBV7-2 NA
CASSLGAPQETQYF TRBV5-1 once
CASSEEEGGLLAPSSYEQYF TRBV2 NA
CSAGQERNTEAFF TRBV29-1 NA
CASSLKAEQYF TRBV7-2 NA
CAAGTADDQPQHF TRBV10-3 few